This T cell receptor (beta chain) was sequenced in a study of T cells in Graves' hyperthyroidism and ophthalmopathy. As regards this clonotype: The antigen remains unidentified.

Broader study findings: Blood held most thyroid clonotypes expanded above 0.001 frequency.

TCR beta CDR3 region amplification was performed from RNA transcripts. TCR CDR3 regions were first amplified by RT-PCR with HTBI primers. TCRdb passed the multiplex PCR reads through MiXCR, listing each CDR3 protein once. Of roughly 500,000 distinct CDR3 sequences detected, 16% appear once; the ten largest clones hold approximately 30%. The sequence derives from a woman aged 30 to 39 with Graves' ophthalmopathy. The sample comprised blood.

The CDR3 sequence: CASSYWVRGSEQYF. The CDR3, as DNA: TGTGCCAGCAGTTACTGGGTACGGGGGTCCGAGCAGTACTTC. V is TRBV6-4 and J is TRBJ2-7; a weak D match, TRBD2 (6 bases). CDR1 and CDR2 (germline): MRHNA, SNTAGT. The CDR3 extends over 14 amino acids. Trimming pared 5 bases from V and 6 bases from J, leaving 17 bases between.